These T cell receptor beta chains were read from a single sample in a study of blood T cell repertoires in COVID-19. Assay: immunoSEQ multiplex PCR; the TCRdb copy retains only in-frame clones and omits some. The sample has over 200,000 clones, approximately 86% seen once; the top ten hold roughly 9.8%. Sequenced material: peripheral blood. The origin of the receptors is a man aged 35 to 55 who had recovered from COVID-19. CDR3s include the opening cysteine and the closing phenylalanine or tryptophan. Fields, in order: V gene, clone size, J gene, D gene, CDR3 protein, CDR3 DNA. A D gene is named only where the DNA matches it firmly. Rows may omit the clone size; those that give it use once, few, many or a size class.

TRBV7-2	.	TRBJ2-1	.	CASSSGDGGYSYNEQFF	TGTGCCAGCAGCTCCGGTGACGGGGGTTATTCCTACAATGAGCAGTTCTTC
TRBV5-4	.	TRBJ2-7	.	CASSWAPDPSYEQYF	TGTGCCAGCAGCTGGGCCCCTGATCCGAGCTACGAGCAGTACTTC
TRBV9	.	TRBJ2-6	TRBD1	CASSGTGVNSGANVLTF	TGTGCCAGCAGCGGGACAGGGGTCAACTCTGGGGCCAACGTCCTGACTTTC
TRBV9	few	TRBJ2-7	TRBD2	CASSGLAGGGNYEQYF	TGTGCCAGCAGCGGTTTAGCGGGAGGGGGAAATTACGAGCAGTACTTC
TRBV5-1	.	TRBJ2-2	.	CASSLRGELFF	TGCGCCAGCAGCCTCCGCGGGGAGCTGTTTTTT
TRBV7-2	.	TRBJ2-7	TRBD2	CASRKDRGGLAGVGEQYF	TGTGCCAGCAGAAAGGACAGGGGAGGACTAGCGGGAGTCGGCGAGCAGTACTTC
TRBV10-3	.	TRBJ2-7	TRBD2	CAISPRLAPTYEQYF	TGTGCCATCAGCCCCCGACTAGCGCCGACCTACGAGCAGTACTTC
TRBV6-5	.	TRBJ2-7	.	CASSLYIAGYEQYF	TGTGCCAGCAGTTTATACATCGCTGGCTACGAGCAGTACTTC
TRBV5-6	.	TRBJ2-7	TRBD1	CASSKGTEPPYEQYF	TGTGCCAGCAGCAAGGGGACAGAACCGCCCTACGAGCAGTACTTC
TRBV29-1	.	TRBJ2-3	.	CSVSFGLRKTDTQYF	TGCAGCGTATCATTTGGACTTCGGAAAACAGATACGCAGTATTTT
TRBV3-1/TRBV3-2	.	TRBJ2-1	TRBD2	CASSRIAGSVNEQFF	TGTGCCAGCAGCCGAATAGCGGGAAGCGTCAATGAGCAGTTCTTC
TRBV28	.	TRBJ2-7	.	CASGTEQYF	TGTGCCAGCGGCACCGAGCAGTACTTC
TRBV7-9	.	TRBJ1-6	.	CASSPQVSPLHF	TGTGCCAGCAGCCCTCAGGTTTCACCCCTCCACTTT
TRBV10-1	.	TRBJ2-2	TRBD1	CASTGTGTGELFF	TGCGCCAGTACCGGGACAGGGACCGGGGAGCTGTTTTTT
TRBV5-1	.	TRBJ2-5	.	CASSLVGETQYF	TGCGCCAGCAGCTTGGTCGGGGAGACCCAGTACTTC
TRBV10-3	.	TRBJ1-5	TRBD1	CATTPSGTDSNQPQHF	TGTGCCACCACCCCCTCCGGGACAGATAGCAATCAGCCCCAGCATTTT
TRBV29-1	.	TRBJ2-7	.	CSVVYGARHEQYF	TGCAGCGTTGTATATGGGGCGCGCCACGAGCAGTACTTC
TRBV19	.	TRBJ2-2	TRBD2	CASSGSGRASTGELFF	TGTGCCAGTAGTGGCAGCGGGAGGGCCAGCACCGGGGAGCTGTTTTTT
TRBV6-1	.	TRBJ1-5	TRBD1	CASSEGRGSNQPQHF	TGTGCCAGCAGTGAAGGCAGGGGGTCCAATCAGCCCCAGCATTTT
TRBV7-9	few	TRBJ1-2	.	CASSLGPGEAYGYTF	TGTGCCAGCAGCTTAGGCCCGGGAGAGGCTTATGGCTACACCTTC
TRBV18	.	TRBJ2-7	.	CASSPLSLSSYEQYF	TGTGCCAGCTCACCACTCTCCCTGAGCTCCTACGAGCAGTACTTC
TRBV2	.	TRBJ2-4	TRBD1	CASSRDRENIQYF	TGTGCCAGCAGCCGGGACAGAGAAAACATTCAGTACTTC
TRBV24-1	.	TRBJ1-1	.	CATSDQSPGAILPYTEAFF	TGTGCCACCAGTGATCAAAGCCCAGGGGCCATCCTACCATACACTGAAGCTTTCTTT
TRBV18	.	TRBJ1-4	TRBD1	CASSLYGQGNEKLFF	TGTGCCAGCTCACTTTACGGACAGGGGAATGAAAAACTGTTTTTT
TRBV20-1	.	TRBJ1-5	TRBD1	CSASSGQVDQPQHF	TGCAGTGCTAGTTCCGGACAGGTAGATCAGCCCCAGCATTTT
TRBV7-9	.	TRBJ2-7	TRBD2	CASSFGGGRALGEQYF	TGTGCCAGCAGCTTCGGTGGCGGGAGGGCGCTAGGCGAGCAGTACTTC
TRBV3-1/TRBV3-2	.	TRBJ1-6	TRBD1	CASSPQGVSSYNSPLHF	TGTGCCAGCAGCCCCCAGGGGGTGAGCTCCTATAATTCACCCCTCCACTTT
TRBV18	.	TRBJ2-2	TRBD1	CASSPPLARQGGTGELFF	TGTGCCAGCTCACCACCGCTGGCCCGACAGGGTGGCACCGGGGAGCTGTTTTTT
TRBV27	.	TRBJ2-3	TRBD2	CASSLLGLAGGPTSTDTQYF	TGTGCCAGCAGTTTATTGGGGCTAGCGGGAGGCCCTACTAGCACAGATACGCAGTATTTT
TRBV14	.	TRBJ2-1	.	CASSRTGVGEQFF	TGTGCCAGCAGCCGGACGGGGGTTGGTGAGCAGTTCTTC
TRBV12-5	.	TRBJ2-1	TRBD2	CASAFDSGGRDEQFF	TGTGCTAGTGCCTTCGACAGCGGGGGGCGGGATGAGCAGTTCTTC
TRBV9	.	TRBJ1-1	.	CARPGFYIQGQEVSEAFF	TGTGCCAGGCCCGGGTTTTATATACAGGGTCAGGAGGTCTCTGAAGCTTTCTTT
TRBV14	.	TRBJ2-1	TRBD2	CASSRFPGLAGPFSYNEQFF	TGTGCCAGCAGCCGATTTCCGGGACTAGCGGGCCCCTTCTCCTACAATGAGCAGTTCTTC
TRBV6-5	.	TRBJ2-2	.	CASSYSRVIGELFF	TGTGCCAGCAGTTACTCCCGGGTCATCGGGGAGCTGTTTTTT
TRBV12-5	.	TRBJ2-7	.	CASGFRERNYEQYF	TGTGCTAGTGGTTTTCGGGAGCGGAACTACGAGCAGTACTTC